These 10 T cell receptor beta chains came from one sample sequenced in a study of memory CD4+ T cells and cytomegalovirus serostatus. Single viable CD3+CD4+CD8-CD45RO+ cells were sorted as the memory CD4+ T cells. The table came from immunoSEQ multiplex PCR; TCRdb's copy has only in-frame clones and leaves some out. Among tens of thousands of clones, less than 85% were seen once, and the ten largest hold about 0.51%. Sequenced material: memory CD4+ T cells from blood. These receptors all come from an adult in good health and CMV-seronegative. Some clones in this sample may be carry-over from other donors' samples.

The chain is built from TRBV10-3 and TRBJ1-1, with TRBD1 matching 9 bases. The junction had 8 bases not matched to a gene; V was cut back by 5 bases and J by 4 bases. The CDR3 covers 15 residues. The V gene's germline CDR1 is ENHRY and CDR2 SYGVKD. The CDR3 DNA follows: TGTGCCATCAGTCCCGGGACAGGGTATCCCACTGAAGCTTTCTTT. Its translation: CAISPGTGYPTEAFF.

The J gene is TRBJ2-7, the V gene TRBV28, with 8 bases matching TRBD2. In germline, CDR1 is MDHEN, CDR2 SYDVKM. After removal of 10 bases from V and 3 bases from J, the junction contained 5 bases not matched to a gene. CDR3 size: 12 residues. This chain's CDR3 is CATAGLVYEQYF. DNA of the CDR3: TGTGCCACCGCGGGACTAGTCTACGAGCAGTACTTC.

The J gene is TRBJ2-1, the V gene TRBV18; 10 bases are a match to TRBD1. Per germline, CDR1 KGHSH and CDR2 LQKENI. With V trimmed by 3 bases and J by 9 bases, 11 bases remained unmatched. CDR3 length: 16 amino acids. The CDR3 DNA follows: TGTGCCAGCTCACCGGGACAGGGGACCTTCGTTGGTGAGCAGTTCTTC. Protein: CASSPGQGTFVGEQFF.

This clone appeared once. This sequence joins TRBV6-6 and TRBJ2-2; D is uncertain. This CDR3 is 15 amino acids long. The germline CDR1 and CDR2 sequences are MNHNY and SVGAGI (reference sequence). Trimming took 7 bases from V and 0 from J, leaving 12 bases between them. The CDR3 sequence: CASKGGTPNTGELFF. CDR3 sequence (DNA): TGTGCCAGCAAAGGCGGAACCCCGAACACCGGGGAGCTGTTTTTT.

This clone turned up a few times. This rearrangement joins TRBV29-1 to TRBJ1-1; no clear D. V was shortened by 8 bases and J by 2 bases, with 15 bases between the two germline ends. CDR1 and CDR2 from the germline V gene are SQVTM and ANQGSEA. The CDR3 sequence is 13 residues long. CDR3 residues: CSTHLAGNTEAFF. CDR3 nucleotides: TGCAGCACACATTTGGCGGGAAACACTGAAGCTTTCTTT.

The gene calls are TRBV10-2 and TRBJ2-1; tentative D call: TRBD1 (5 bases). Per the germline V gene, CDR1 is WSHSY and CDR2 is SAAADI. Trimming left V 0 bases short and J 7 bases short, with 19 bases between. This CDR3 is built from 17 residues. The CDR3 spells CASSESVVAFRANEQFF. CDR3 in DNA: TGCGCCAGCAGTGAGTCCGTAGTCGCGTTCAGGGCGAATGAGCAGTTCTTC.

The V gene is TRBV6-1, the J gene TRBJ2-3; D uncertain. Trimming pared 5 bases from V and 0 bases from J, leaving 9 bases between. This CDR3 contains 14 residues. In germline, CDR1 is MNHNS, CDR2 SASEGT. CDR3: CASSSTGSTDTQYF. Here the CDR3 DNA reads TGTGCCAGCAGTTCAACGGGTAGCACAGATACGCAGTATTTT.

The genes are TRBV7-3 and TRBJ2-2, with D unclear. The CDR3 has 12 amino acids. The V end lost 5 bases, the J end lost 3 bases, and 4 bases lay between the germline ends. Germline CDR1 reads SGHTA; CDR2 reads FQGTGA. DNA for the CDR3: TGTGCCAGCAGCCCGGACACCGGGGAGCTGTTTTTT. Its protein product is CASSPDTGELFF.

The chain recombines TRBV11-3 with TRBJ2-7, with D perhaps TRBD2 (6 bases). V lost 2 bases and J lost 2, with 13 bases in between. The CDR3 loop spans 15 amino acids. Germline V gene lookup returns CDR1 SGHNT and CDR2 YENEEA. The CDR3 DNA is TGTGCCAGCAGCTTATTCGGGACTGGAGCCTACGAGCAGTACTTC. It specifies CASSLFGTGAYEQYF.

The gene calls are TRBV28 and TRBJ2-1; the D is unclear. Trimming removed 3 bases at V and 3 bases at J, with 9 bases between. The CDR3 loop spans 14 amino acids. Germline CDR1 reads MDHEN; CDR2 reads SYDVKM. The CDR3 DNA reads TGTGCCAGCAGTTTGCTGAACTTCTACAATGAGCAGTTCTTC. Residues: CASSLLNFYNEQFF.